The entry that follows covers one T cell receptor (beta chain) sequence. The data belong to a study of T cells in Graves' hyperthyroidism and ophthalmopathy. Regions amplified from RNA transcripts were the TCR beta CDR3 regions. RT-PCR in the first round (using the HTBI primer set) targeted the TCR CDR3. A single record per CDR3 protein comes from TCRdb applying MiXCR to the multiplex PCR reads. The profile shows roughly 280,000 distinct CDR3 sequences, 17% of them singletons. V dropped 6 bases and J dropped 3 bases, with 15 bases sitting between them. This CDR3 has 14 residues. Germline loops: CDR1 LNHDA, CDR2 SQIVND (reference sequence).

The receptor was isolated from a woman aged 55-70 years with Graves' ophthalmopathy. Specimen: blood. The gene calls are TRBV19 and TRBJ2-7; TRBD1 or TRBD2 may be the D gene (5 bases each). CDR3 sequence: CASSPPGQIYEQYF. In DNA form, the CDR3 reads TGTGCCAGTAGCCCCCCGGGGCAGATCTACGAGCAGTACTTC.